The 32 T cell receptor beta chains listed next were all sequenced from one sample in a study of blood T cell repertoires in COVID-19. Assay: immunoSEQ multiplex PCR; the TCRdb copy retains only in-frame clones and omits some. The table shows roughly 300,000 clones, with roughly 85% occurring only once. Sequenced material: peripheral blood. The receptor set was obtained from a human donor in a cohort sampled during active COVID-19.

The rearrangement links TRBV5-1 to TRBJ1-1; tentative D call: TRBD1 (5 bases). The length of the CDR3 is 12 residues. V was clipped by 1 base and J by 6 bases, with 7 bases between them. From germline, CDR1 is SGHRS and CDR2 YFSETQ. This CDR3 reads CASSLIGAEAFF. As DNA, the CDR3 is TGCGCCAGCAGCTTGATAGGGGCTGAAGCTTTCTTT.

This chain joins TRBV9 and TRBJ2-1; maybe TRBD2 (6 bases). The CDR3 length is 15 residues. With 7 bases removed from V and 5 bases from J, the gap between germline ends came to 19 bases. Germline V gene lookup returns CDR1 SGDLS and CDR2 YYNGEE. The CDR3 sequence is CASRPPRGKNNEQFF. In nucleotides, the CDR3 is TGTGCCAGCCGCCCACCCCGGGGGAAAAACAATGAGCAGTTCTTC.

About this clone: Different DNA sequences within this sample yield the same CDR3. This chain joins TRBV7-2 and TRBJ1-6; tentative D call: TRBD1 (5 bases). The germline V and J ends were trimmed by 1 base and 6 bases, with 10 bases remaining between them. The CDR3 loop spans 15 amino acids. Germline V gene data show CDR1 as SGHTA and CDR2 as FQGNSA. The CDR3 sequence: CASSLVRQGNSPLHF. CDR3 DNA: TGTGCCAGCAGCTTAGTCAGGCAGGGTAATTCACCCCTCCACTTT.

This chain connects TRBV15 to TRBJ1-4, with D unclear. The CDR3 runs 15 residues. The germline gives CDR1 LNHNV, CDR2 YYDKDF (reference sequence). The V end was cut by 0 bases, the J end by 2 bases, with 7 bases between. The CDR3 is CATSRDGRTNEKLFF. CDR3 in DNA: TGTGCCACCAGCAGAGATGGGAGGACTAATGAAAAACTGTTTTTT.

The rearrangement joins TRBV9 to TRBJ1-2; maybe TRBD1 (5 bases). The CDR3 length is 14 residues. With 1 base removed from V and 4 bases from J, the gap between germline ends came to 11 bases. In germline, CDR1 is SGDLS, CDR2 YYNGEE. CDR3: CASSVQGNFYGYTF. The CDR3 coding sequence is TGTGCCAGCAGCGTACAGGGAAACTTCTATGGCTACACCTTC.

This clone was seen once. The rearrangement links TRBV11-2 to TRBJ2-7; perhaps TRBD1 as D (6 bases). Germline V gives CDR1 SGHAT, CDR2 FQNNGV. The V and J ends lost 5 bases and 2 bases respectively, with 13 bases between them. The CDR3 sequence is 14 residues long. This CDR3 reads CASSPGRGTYEQYF. Here the CDR3 DNA reads TGTGCCAGCAGCCCGGGAAGGGGGACCTACGAGCAGTACTTC.

The DNA of the CDR3 is TGTGCCAGCAGTGAATGTCTAGCGGGGCCGGGGGAGACCCAGTACTTC. It specifies CASSECLAGPGETQYF. This chain uses TRBV6-1 with TRBJ2-5; 9 bases are shared with TRBD2. Trimming took 2 bases from V and 5 from J; bases not matched to a gene: 9. The CDR3 has 16 amino acids. Germline values: CDR1 MNHNS, CDR2 SASEGT.

The chain has TRBV5-6 and TRBJ1-1; D is possibly TRBD1 (5 bases). The CDR3 spans 15 residues. V lost 1 base and J lost 0, with 10 bases in between. CDR1 is SGHDT and CDR2 is YYEEEE in the germline V gene. The CDR3 nucleotides read TGTGCCAGCAGCTTGTGGCCGGACATGAACACTGAAGCTTTCTTT. Its translation: CASSLWPDMNTEAFF. The full variable domain, its missing parts supplied by reference TRBV5-6 and TRBJ1-1, is DAGVTQSPTHLIKTRGQQVTLRCSPKSGHDTVSWYQQALGQGPQFIFQYYEEEERQRGNFPDRFSGHQFPNYSSELNVNALLLGDSALYLCASSLWPDMNTEAFFGQGTRLTVV.

This sequence joins TRBV15 and TRBJ2-2; no definite D call. Germline V gene lookup returns CDR1 LNHNV and CDR2 YYDKDF (reference sequence). V was trimmed by 7 bases and J by 0 bases, leaving 15 bases between them. The CDR3 is 16 residues long. The CDR3 DNA reads TGTGCCACCACGAATATCCACAGTCCGAACACCGGGGAGCTGTTTTTT. This sequence encodes CATTNIHSPNTGELFF.

This chain uses TRBV5-8 with TRBJ1-2; 7 bases are a match to TRBD1. This CDR3 is 15 amino acids long. Germline CDR1 and CDR2: SGHTS and YDEGEE. The V and J ends lost 4 bases and 1 base, in that order; junction bases with no gene match: 7. The CDR3 region has the DNA TGTGCCAGCAGCCCCGGGACAGCCCGTAACTATGGCTACACCTTC. The encoded protein is CASSPGTARNYGYTF.

Here the CDR3 reads CASSQNAGIEAFF. CDR3 DNA sequence: TGTGCCAGCAGCCAAAACGCAGGCATTGAAGCTTTCTTT. The J gene is TRBJ1-1, the V gene TRBV3-1 (or the pseudogene TRBV3-2); the D is unclear. V was clipped by 2 bases and J by 7 bases, with 11 bases between them. The CDR3 consists of 13 residues. Per germline, CDR1 LGHDT and CDR2 YNNKEL (reference sequence).

This sequence joins TRBV29-1 and TRBJ2-7; 7 bases fit TRBD1. CDR3 size: 14 residues. V shed 6 bases, J shed 0 bases, and the junction held 8 bases outside the gene matches. In germline, CDR1 is SQVTM, CDR2 ANQGSEA. The CDR3 sequence is CSVQTGSNSYEQYF. The CDR3 nucleotides are TGCAGCGTCCAGACAGGGTCGAACTCCTACGAGCAGTACTTC.

About this clone itself: An end of the junction differs from the germline gene, which may be a read error. CDR3 nucleotides: TGCAGCGTCCAGACAGGGGACCAGGTATTT. Translation: CSVQTGDQVF. V gene TRBV29-1 combines with J gene TRBJ1-1, with 8 bases aligning to TRBD1. CDR3 length: 10 amino acids. Per germline, CDR1 SQVTM and CDR2 ANQGSEA.

CDR3 protein: CASSLAKGANTEAFF. CDR3 in DNA: TGCGCCAGCAGCTTGGCCAAAGGGGCCAACACTGAAGCTTTCTTT. The rearrangement joins TRBV5-1 to TRBJ1-1, with D possibly TRBD1 on 5 matching bases. Germline V lookup: CDR1 SGHRS, CDR2 YFSETQ. CDR3 size: 15 residues. V was shortened by 0 bases and J by 2 bases, with 11 bases between the two germline ends. Full variable domain (rest looked up from reference TRBV5-1 and TRBJ1-1): KAGVTQTPRYLIKTRGQQVTLSCSPISGHRSVSWYQQTPGQGLQFLFEYFSETQRNKGNFPGRFSGRQFSNSRSEMNVSTLELGDSALYLCASSLAKGANTEAFFGQGTRLTVV.

V and J are TRBV15 and TRBJ2-7; 10 bases line up with TRBD1. Trimming took 2 bases from V and 3 from J; bases not matched to a gene: 4. In germline, CDR1 is LNHNV, CDR2 YYDKDF (reference sequence). CDR3 size: 15 residues. CDR3 in amino acids: CATSRTGQGIYEQYF. The CDR3 DNA reads TGTGCCACCAGCAGAACGGGACAGGGGATCTACGAGCAGTACTTC.

This clone has only a few counts. This chain connects TRBV2 to TRBJ2-3; D remains ambiguous. The germline CDR1 and CDR2 sequences are SNHLY and FYNNEI. Deletions cut 9 bases from V and 0 bases from J, with 13 bases between. CDR3 length: 14 residues. CDR3 sequence (DNA): TGTGCCAGAGAGTCAGACTTTAGCACAGATACGCAGTATTTT. This translates into CARESDFSTDTQYF.

The J gene is TRBJ1-4, the V gene TRBV27; 8 bases map to TRBD1. Germline values: CDR1 MNHEY, CDR2 SMNVEV (reference sequence). V dropped 3 bases and J dropped 7; count of bases not matched to a gene: 4. CDR3 length: 14 residues. This CDR3 is CASSFTGTGEKLFF. The CDR3 DNA reads TGTGCCAGCAGTTTCACCGGGACAGGTGAAAAACTGTTTTTT.

This clone came up many times. The identical CDR3 is also encoded by other nucleotide sequences in the sample. The rearrangement links TRBV6-4 to TRBJ2-3; 8 bases are shared with TRBD2. V dropped 3 bases and J dropped 1; count of bases not matched to a gene: 0. The CDR3 sequence is 14 residues long. CDR1 is MRHNA and CDR2 is SNTAGT in the germline V gene. The CDR3 sequence is CASSERGGTDTQYF. Written as DNA, the CDR3 is TGTGCCAGCAGTGAGCGGGGGGGCACAGATACGCAGTATTTT.

In its sample, this clone was seen many times. The CDR3 DNA reads as TGTGCCAGCACTAGCCCTCCTCACCTTCGGGGGGATTTAACCTATGGCTACACCTTC. Translation: CASTSPPHLRGDLTYGYTF. The V and J genes are TRBV2 and TRBJ1-2; a weak D match, TRBD1 (5 bases). Trimming shortened V by 7 bases and J by 4 bases, and 31 bases separated the two germline ends. The CDR3 covers 19 residues. The germline V gene encodes CDR1 SNHLY and CDR2 FYNNEI.

The chain employs TRBV19 and TRBJ1-1, with TRBD1 as a possible D gene (5 bases). CDR3 size: 13 residues. V lost 0 bases and J 8 bases, leaving 10 bases between the germline ends. Germline V gives CDR1 LNHDA, CDR2 SQIVND (reference sequence). The CDR3 region has the DNA TGTGCCAGTAGTATAGATTGGGGCACCGAAGCTTTCTTT. Translation gives CASSIDWGTEAFF.

This clone was seen only a few times. V usage is TRBV7-2 and J usage is TRBJ2-4; TRBD2 is a possible D gene (5 bases). V shed 1 base and J shed 4 bases, with 8 bases lying between them. The CDR3 is 14 amino acids. CDR1 SGHTA and CDR2 FQGNSA come from the germline V gene. The CDR3 region is CASSLVSGKNIQYF. The CDR3 DNA follows: TGTGCCAGCAGCTTAGTATCGGGAAAAAACATTCAGTACTTC.

This chain links TRBV14 with TRBJ2-7; 10 bases fit TRBD1. V shed 3 bases and J 0 bases; nucleotides not matched to a gene: 2. Looked up from germline, CDR1 is SGHDN and CDR2 is FVKESK. The CDR3 sequence is 15 residues long. The CDR3 spells CASSHRDRGSYEQYF. DNA for the CDR3: TGTGCCAGCAGCCACCGGGACAGGGGCTCCTACGAGCAGTACTTC.

The J gene is TRBJ2-7, the V gene TRBV5-1, with D uncertain. With 1 base removed from V and 6 bases from J, the gap between germline ends came to 8 bases. The CDR3 length is 12 residues. Germline V CDR1 and CDR2: SGHRS, YFSETQ. CDR3 nucleotide sequence: TGCGCCAGCAGCTTGATGTCAGGCGAGCAGTACTTC. This translates into CASSLMSGEQYF.

This chain joins TRBV19 and TRBJ2-5, with TRBD1 matching 11 bases. The V and J ends lost 4 bases and 3 bases, in that order; junction bases with no gene match: 7. CDR1 is LNHDA, CDR2 SQIVND, per germline (reference sequence). This CDR3 has 16 amino acids. CDR3 nucleotide sequence: TGTGCCAGTAGTAAATGGGACAGGGGGAGAGAAGAGACCCAGTACTTC. As protein: CASSKWDRGREETQYF.

The rearrangement links TRBV6-4 to TRBJ2-7; D gene ambiguous. CDR1 MRHNA and CDR2 SNTAGT come from the germline V gene. CDR3 size: 13 residues. Trimming shortened V by 4 bases and J by 6 bases, and 13 bases separated the two germline ends. The DNA for the CDR3 is TGTGCCAGCAGTGCTAGTCCGAGCGCCGAGCAGTACTTC. It codes for CASSASPSAEQYF.

This chain links TRBV5-8 with TRBJ1-5, with 7 bases identical to TRBD1. Germline values: CDR1 SGHTS, CDR2 YDEGEE. This CDR3 region has 15 residues. V lost 3 bases, J lost 0 bases, and 3 bases stayed unmatched. The CDR3 DNA reads TGTGCCAGCAGCTCAAGGGGGCATAGCAATCAGCCCCAGCATTTT. Its protein is CASSSRGHSNQPQHF.

This rearrangement joins TRBV6-2 or TRBV6-3 to TRBJ2-7, with 9 bases identical to TRBD1. Germline trimming cut 5 bases from V and 5 bases from J; bases unmatched to any gene: 13. This CDR3 is built from 16 residues. Germline-derived CDR1 and CDR2 are MNHEY and SVGEGT. The CDR3 here is CASSQGTGTGRNEQYF. CDR3 nucleotides: TGTGCCAGCAGTCAGGGAACCGGGACAGGGCGAAACGAGCAGTACTTC.

V and J are TRBV7-9 and TRBJ1-6, with D uncertain. Germline lookup yields CDR1 SEHNR and CDR2 FQNEAQ (reference sequence). The V and J ends lost 5 bases and 6 bases respectively, with 8 bases between them. The CDR3 consists of 13 residues. The CDR3: CASSPGGNSPLHF. As DNA, the CDR3 is TGTGCCAGCAGCCCGGGAGGTAATTCACCCCTCCACTTT.

The V gene is TRBV9, the J gene TRBJ2-2; D is possibly TRBD2 (5 bases). Germline CDR1 is SGDLS and CDR2 is YYNGEE. V lost 3 bases to trimming and J lost 7 bases, with 10 bases between them. The CDR3 totals 13 residues. The CDR3 spells CASSASYLGELFF. For the CDR3, the DNA is TGTGCCAGCAGCGCTAGCTATCTCGGGGAGCTGTTTTTT. The full variable domain, with the rest looked up from reference TRBV9 and TRBJ2-2, is DSGVTQTPKHLITATGQRVTLRCSPRSGDLSVYWYQQSLDQGLQFLIQYYNGEERAKGNILERFSAQQFPDLHSELNLSSLELGDSALYFCASSASYLGELFFGEGSRLTVL.

V gene TRBV6-5 combines with J gene TRBJ2-7; a possible D gene is TRBD1 (6 bases). Per germline, CDR1 MNHEY and CDR2 SVGAGI. The V end was cut by 5 bases, the J end by 1 base, with 12 bases between. This CDR3 spans 14 amino acids. CDR3 sequence reads: CASSLRDISYEQYF. The DNA for the CDR3 is TGTGCCAGCAGTCTACGGGACATATCCTACGAGCAGTACTTC.

J is TRBJ2-1 and V is TRBV19; 13 nucleotides agree with TRBD2. With 6 bases clipped from V and 3 bases from J, the junction kept 5 bases outside the gene matches. CDR3 length: 16 residues. Germline CDR1 reads LNHDA; CDR2 reads SQIVND (reference sequence). CDR3 in amino acids: CASSSGLAGVYNEQFF. The CDR3 region has the DNA TGTGCCAGTAGCTCCGGACTAGCGGGGGTCTACAATGAGCAGTTCTTC.

The chain links TRBV9 to TRBJ2-3, with 9 bases aligning to TRBD2. The V gene end was trimmed by 0 bases and the J gene end by 6 bases; junction bases not matched to a gene: 5. This CDR3 is built from 15 residues. Per the germline V gene, CDR1 is SGDLS and CDR2 is YYNGEE. The CDR3: CASSVDASGADTQYF. The CDR3 coding sequence is TGTGCCAGCAGCGTAGATGCTAGCGGGGCTGATACGCAGTATTTT.